Only a few counts were recorded for the clone carrying this T cell receptor (beta chain). Its antigen is undetermined. TCRdb re-analysed the 5' RACE reads in MiXCR, keeping a single row per CDR3 protein. The data show under 650,000 distinct CDR3 sequences, with more than 15% seen just once and approximately 12% held by the top ten. The data stem from a study of T-cell memory formation after mild COVID-19. Study overall: Across donors, TCR clusters were largely donor specific.

V lost 1 base, J lost 0 bases, and 8 bases lay in between. This CDR3 is 15 amino acids long. Germline lookup yields CDR1 LGHNA and CDR2 YSLEER. Overall study findings and caveats: Clones that contracted clustered mainly in CM and EM if CD4+ and in EMRA if CD8+. Several responding clones turned up in pre-infection memory, indicating that cross-reactive memory may have taken part.

This rearrangement joins TRBV4-3 to TRBJ2-3; D remains unclear. The receptor was derived from an adult woman who had mild COVID-19 (a few samples of this study predate the infection). Cell type and time point are not known. The sequenced material came from PBMCs or a T cell subset sorted from them (not recorded which). Written as DNA, the CDR3 is TGCGCCAGCAGCCAAGGGGGTCGAAGCACAGATACGCAGTATTTT. Encoded protein: CASSQGGRSTDTQYF.